Presented here are 13 T cell receptor beta chains from one specimen sequenced in a study of OX40 agonist ivuxolimab in advanced cancers. Receptor libraries were prepared by the immunoSEQ multiplex PCR assay. TCRdb limited this immuneACCESS table to in-frame rearrangements with V and J called. A share of clones is missing; checked studies link under half to unresolved V genes, and the rest is unexplained. This sample is represented by 70,000 to 95,000 clones; around 94% of them were singletons. The top ten clones comprise over 8.5% of the sample. The source material was CD4+ or CD8+ T cells sorted from blood, sampled in a trial of the OX40 agonist ivuxolimab. These receptors all stem from an adult with an advanced solid tumor such as melanoma, head and neck, liver or kidney cancer.

This clone has only a few counts. CDR3 loop: CASSEWGQGDGYTF. As DNA, the CDR3 is TGCGCCAGCAGTGAGTGGGGACAGGGTGATGGCTACACCTTC. The chain links TRBV10-2 to TRBJ1-2; 9 bases align to TRBD1. Per germline, CDR1 WSHSY and CDR2 SAAADI. The J segment lost 6 bases and the V segment lost 1 base, leaving 3 bases of the junction unmatched. The CDR3 consists of 14 residues.

The chain recombines TRBV19 with TRBJ2-5; D unclear. From germline, CDR1 is LNHDA and CDR2 SQIVND (reference sequence). The CDR3 has 12 residues. Trimming took off 0 bases at V and 5 bases at J, with 4 bases between the two ends. CDR3 sequence reads: CASSIDRETQYF. The CDR3, as DNA: TGTGCCAGTAGTATAGATCGGGAGACCCAGTACTTC.

The genes are TRBV5-4 and TRBJ2-2; perhaps TRBD1 as D (5 bases). Germline V gives CDR1 SGHNT, CDR2 YYREEE (reference sequence). The V and J ends lost 0 bases and 6 bases respectively, with 9 bases between them. CDR3 length: 14 amino acids. CDR3: CASSLGFRAGELFF. The CDR3 nucleotides are TGTGCCAGCAGCTTGGGGTTCAGGGCCGGGGAGCTGTTTTTT.

The chain is built from TRBV4-1 and TRBJ2-1; 8 bases match TRBD2. The CDR3 extends over 17 amino acids. V lost 0 bases, J lost 0 bases, and 4 bases stayed unmatched. Germline V gives CDR1 MGHRA, CDR2 YSYEKL. CDR3 residues: CASSQDTAGGSYNEQFF. DNA for the CDR3: TGCGCCAGCAGCCAAGATACGGCGGGAGGCTCCTACAATGAGCAGTTCTTC.

This chain joins TRBV27 and TRBJ1-2; D unclear. The CDR3 runs to 13 residues. V lost 3 bases to trimming and J lost 4 bases, with 9 bases between them. Germline V CDR1 and CDR2: MNHEY, SMNVEV (reference sequence). CDR3: CASSFGVAYGYTF. The CDR3 DNA is TGTGCCAGCAGTTTCGGGGTGGCCTATGGCTACACCTTC.

V and J are TRBV2 and TRBJ1-4; D unclear. This CDR3 has 15 residues. The germline V gene encodes CDR1 SNHLY and CDR2 FYNNEI. V lost 1 base and J 0 bases, leaving 6 bases between the germline ends. CDR3 loop: CASSEGAPTNEKLFF. CDR3 DNA: TGTGCCAGCAGTGAAGGTGCCCCAACTAATGAAAAACTGTTTTTT.

The genes are TRBV11-3 and TRBJ2-3, with no clear D. From germline, CDR1 is SGHNT and CDR2 YENEEA. Trimming took off 5 bases at V and 5 bases at J, with 17 bases between the two ends. CDR3 size: 15 residues. The CDR3 loop reads CASSPQVTGIDTQYF. In nucleotides, the CDR3 is TGTGCCAGCAGCCCGCAGGTTACTGGGATAGATACGCAGTATTTT.

This chain's CDR3 is CASSHDRVGTEAFF. CDR3 nucleotides: TGTGCCAGCAGCCATGACAGGGTTGGAACTGAAGCTTTCTTT. The gene calls are TRBV6-6 and TRBJ1-1; 7 bases are shared with TRBD1. V gave up 6 bases and J gave up 5 bases; unmatched junction bases: 9. Germline loops: CDR1 MNHNY, CDR2 SVGAGI (reference sequence). This CDR3 spans 14 amino acids.

This chain links TRBV6-5 with TRBJ2-7; D remains unclear. CDR1 and CDR2 from the germline V gene are MNHEY and SVGAGI. V was shortened by 0 bases and J by 0 bases, with 12 bases between the two germline ends. The CDR3 spans 16 residues. CDR3 amino acids: CASSYSERYNSYEQYF. CDR3 nucleotides: TGTGCCAGCAGTTACTCCGAGAGATACAACTCCTACGAGCAGTACTTC.

The rearrangement joins TRBV7-9 to TRBJ2-5; 7 bases line up with TRBD1. Trimming took 5 bases from V and 2 from J; bases not matched to a gene: 8. The CDR3 contains 15 residues. Germline assignment: CDR1 SEHNR and CDR2 FQNEAQ (reference sequence). The CDR3 DNA reads TGTGCCAGCAGCCCGTGGACAGGTGGACAAGAGACCCAGTACTTC. This encodes CASSPWTGGQETQYF.

This clone was detected only once. CDR3 sequence reads: CASRAGLVDFYNEQFF. In DNA form, the CDR3 reads TGTGCCAGCAGGGCGGGACTAGTAGACTTCTACAATGAGCAGTTCTTC. The chain employs TRBV2 and TRBJ2-1; 8 nucleotides agree with TRBD2. With V trimmed by 6 bases and J by 3 bases, 10 bases remained unmatched. The CDR3 has 16 residues. Germline lookup yields CDR1 SNHLY and CDR2 FYNNEI.

The chain links TRBV2 to TRBJ1-2; maybe TRBD1 (6 bases). Per germline, CDR1 SNHLY and CDR2 FYNNEI. The CDR3 runs 17 residues. V lost 2 bases to trimming and J lost 3 bases, with 19 bases between them. Written as DNA, the CDR3 is TGTGCCAGCAGTGAAACGAAAGAGACAGGCCCACACTATGGCTACACCTTC. Protein product: CASSETKETGPHYGYTF. Together with reference TRBV2 and TRBJ1-2, the CDR3 gives the full variable domain: EPEVTQTPSHQVTQMGQEVILRCVPISNHLYFYWYRQILGQKVEFLVSFYNNEISEKSEIFDDQFSVERPDGSNFTLKIRSTKLEDSAMYFCASSETKETGPHYGYTFGSGTRLTVV.

This chain uses TRBV2 with TRBJ1-4; no definite D call. CDR3 length: 11 amino acids. Trimming cost V 7 bases and J 6 bases, with 6 bases left between them. Per the germline V gene, CDR1 is SNHLY and CDR2 is FYNNEI. The CDR3 reads CASTQDEKLFF. CDR3 DNA: TGTGCCAGCACTCAGGATGAAAAACTGTTTTTT.